In this sample, the clone carrying this T cell receptor (beta chain) turned up many times. Its antigen is still unknown. The record originates from a study of molecular identifiers for immune sequencing clone quantification. Study-wide results and limits: Over 98% of effector molecules, yet under 1% of naive-cell molecules, were held by clones above 20 RNA copies.

This CDR3 contains 12 residues. Trimming removed 6 bases at V and 4 bases at J, with 10 bases between. TCRdb redid the calling of the PCR reads with MiXCR, one entry per CDR3 protein. The top ten clones hold 0.65% to 0.75% of a sample with some 320,000 distinct CDR3 sequences, over 20% of them seen once. Libraries for naive CD8 T cells, which were made from about 20,000 to 1,000,000 sorted cells, drew on 10%, 30% or 50% of the RNA. Sequenced input: naive CD8+ T cells from blood, with Jurkat cell RNA spiked in. The subset denotes: FACS-sorted CD8+CD4-CCR7+CD45RA+ naive T cells. The chain combines TRBV12-3 or TRBV12-4 with TRBJ2-7; TRBD1 is a possible D gene (5 bases). This TCR came from a human donor in good health. Some libraries in this study had Jurkat cell RNA spiked in. The CDR3 nucleotides are TGTGCCAGCAGCTCGACAGTTTACGAGCAGTACTTC. Its translation: CASSSTVYEQYF.